This paragraph reports one T cell receptor (beta chain). The antigen is undetermined. Repertoires were generated with immunoSEQ multiplex PCR, while TCRdb's copy carries only in-frame clones and drops some. Of around 500,000 clones listed, roughly 80% are singletons. This record comes from a study of shared clonotypes between healthy human individuals. Recent acute infections and vaccinations were absent in the healthy HIV-negative adult donors. Germline V gene sequence: CDR1 SGHRS, CDR2 YFSETQ. The CDR3 runs to 14 residues. Trimming pared 3 bases from V and 0 bases from J, leaving 7 bases between. Study-wide points: What limited the represented genetic and exposure-history diversity was the small number of donors.

This TCR came from a woman in her forties in good health. Some clones in this sample may be carry-over from other donors' samples. Material for sequencing was PBMCs. The genes are TRBV5-1 and TRBJ1-3; D uncertain. The CDR3 spells CASSSGSSGNTIYF. The CDR3 DNA is TGCGCCAGCAGCTCGGGAAGCTCTGGAAACACCATATATTTT.